The 10 T cell receptor beta chains in this list originate from one sample, sequenced in a study of OX40 agonist ivuxolimab in advanced cancers. Repertoires were generated with immunoSEQ multiplex PCR, while TCRdb's copy carries only in-frame clones and drops some. The data show roughly 14,000 clones, just under 80% seen once. The source was CD4+ or CD8+ T cells sorted from blood, collected in a trial of the OX40 agonist ivuxolimab. The receptors stem from an adult with an advanced solid tumor such as melanoma, head and neck, liver or kidney cancer.

The J gene is TRBJ2-6, the V gene TRBV11-3; 7 positions match TRBD1. The CDR3 extends over 19 amino acids. CDR1 SGHNT and CDR2 YENEEA come from the germline V gene. V shed 5 bases and J 1 base; nucleotides not matched to a gene: 14. The DNA of the CDR3 is TGTGCCAGCAGCCCCCGGCTCGGGACAGATAGTTCTGGGGCCAACGTCCTGACTTTC. Encoded protein: CASSPRLGTDSSGANVLTF.

The V call is TRBV7-9, the J call TRBJ2-5, with D perhaps TRBD2 (6 bases). The germline CDR1 and CDR2 sequences are SEHNR and FQNEAQ (reference sequence). This CDR3 comprises 14 residues. Trimming shortened V by 4 bases and J by 5 bases, and 14 bases separated the two germline ends. The CDR3 DNA reads TGTGCCAGCAGCTCGTCTGCTGCGGGGGAGACCCAGTACTTC. Translated: CASSSSAAGETQYF.

The chain has TRBV4-2 and TRBJ1-1; no clear D gene. This CDR3 is built from 13 residues. CDR1 LGHNA and CDR2 YNFKEQ come from the germline V gene. Trimming pared 1 base from V and 1 base from J, leaving 4 bases between. As DNA, the CDR3 is TGTGCCAGCAGCCAAGTCACGAACACTGAAGCTTTCTTT. It encodes CASSQVTNTEAFF.

This chain uses TRBV11-2 with TRBJ2-3; D unresolved. The CDR3 length is 13 residues. Germline V gene data show CDR1 as SGHAT and CDR2 as FQNNGV. V shed 3 bases and J shed 2 bases, with 6 bases lying between them. CDR3 nucleotide sequence: TGTGCCAGCAGCTTGGGGTCCACAGATACGCAGTATTTT. The encoded protein is CASSLGSTDTQYF.

The chain links TRBV27 to TRBJ1-1, with a possible D match to TRBD1 (6 bases). In germline, CDR1 is MNHEY, CDR2 SMNVEV (reference sequence). The CDR3 length is 12 residues. V was trimmed by 5 bases and J by 7 bases, leaving 11 bases between them. CDR3 coding DNA: TGTGCCAGCAGTCGTAAGGGGGTTGAAGCTTTCTTT. Its translation: CASSRKGVEAFF.

The chain uses TRBV10-3 and TRBJ1-1; D not certain. The germline CDR1 and CDR2 sequences are ENHRY and SYGVKD. The CDR3 contains 17 residues. Trimming removed 0 bases at V and 5 bases at J, with 19 bases between. In nucleotides, the CDR3 is TGTGCCATCAGTGAGTCGACTAGAATTGACCCCGGAACTGAAGCTTTCTTT. Its protein product is CAISESTRIDPGTEAFF.

This sequence joins TRBV2 and TRBJ2-2; D may match TRBD1 or TRBD2 (7 bases each). V was clipped by 6 bases and J by 5 bases, with 19 bases between them. The V gene's germline CDR1 is SNHLY and CDR2 FYNNEI. The length of the CDR3 is 16 residues. CDR3 region: CASSARDREGTGELFF. In DNA, the CDR3 is TGTGCCAGCAGCGCCCGAGACAGGGAGGGTACCGGGGAGCTGTTTTTT.

The V call is TRBV27, the J call TRBJ2-7; a possible D gene is TRBD1 (5 bases). This CDR3 spans 17 amino acids. V was trimmed by 5 bases and J by 0 bases, leaving 20 bases between them. Germline-derived CDR1 and CDR2 are MNHEY and SMNVEV (reference sequence). The CDR3 here is CASSLLPTGLSSYEQYF. DNA of the CDR3: TGTGCCAGCAGTCTCCTACCTACAGGCTTGAGCTCCTACGAGCAGTACTTC.

The rearrangement links TRBV29-1 to TRBJ2-1; possible D gene TRBD2, 5 bases. V lost 2 bases and J 0 bases, leaving 8 bases between the germline ends. Germline V gives CDR1 SQVTM, CDR2 ANQGSEA. This CDR3 is 14 amino acids long. This chain's CDR3 is CSVELGSSYNEQFF. For the CDR3, the DNA is TGCAGCGTTGAATTGGGGAGCTCCTACAATGAGCAGTTCTTC.

J is TRBJ2-7 and V is TRBV27; 9 bases match TRBD2. Germline lookup yields CDR1 MNHEY and CDR2 SMNVEV (reference sequence). CDR3 length equals 15 residues. V lost 4 bases to trimming and J lost 5 bases; unmatched junction nucleotides: 9. The CDR3 loop reads CASSSGAGGQDEQYF. The CDR3 bases are TGTGCCAGCAGTTCGGGGGCGGGAGGGCAGGACGAGCAGTACTTC.